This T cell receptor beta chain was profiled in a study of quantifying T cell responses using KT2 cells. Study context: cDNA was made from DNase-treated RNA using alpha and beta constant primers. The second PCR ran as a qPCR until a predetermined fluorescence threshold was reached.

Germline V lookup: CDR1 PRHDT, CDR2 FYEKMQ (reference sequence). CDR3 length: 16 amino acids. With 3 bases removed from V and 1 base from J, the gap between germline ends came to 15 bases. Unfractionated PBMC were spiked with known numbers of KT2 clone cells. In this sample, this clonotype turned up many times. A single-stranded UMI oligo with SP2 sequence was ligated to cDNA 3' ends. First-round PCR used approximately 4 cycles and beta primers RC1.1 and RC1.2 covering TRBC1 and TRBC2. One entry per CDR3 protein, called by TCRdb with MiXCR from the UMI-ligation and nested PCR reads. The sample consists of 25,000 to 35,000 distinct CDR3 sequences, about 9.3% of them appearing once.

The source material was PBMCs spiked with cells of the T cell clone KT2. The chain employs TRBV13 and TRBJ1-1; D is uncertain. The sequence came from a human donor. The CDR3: CASSFRGAIQNTEAFF. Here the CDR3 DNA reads TGTGCCAGCAGCTTTCGAGGAGCAATTCAGAACACTGAAGCTTTCTTT.